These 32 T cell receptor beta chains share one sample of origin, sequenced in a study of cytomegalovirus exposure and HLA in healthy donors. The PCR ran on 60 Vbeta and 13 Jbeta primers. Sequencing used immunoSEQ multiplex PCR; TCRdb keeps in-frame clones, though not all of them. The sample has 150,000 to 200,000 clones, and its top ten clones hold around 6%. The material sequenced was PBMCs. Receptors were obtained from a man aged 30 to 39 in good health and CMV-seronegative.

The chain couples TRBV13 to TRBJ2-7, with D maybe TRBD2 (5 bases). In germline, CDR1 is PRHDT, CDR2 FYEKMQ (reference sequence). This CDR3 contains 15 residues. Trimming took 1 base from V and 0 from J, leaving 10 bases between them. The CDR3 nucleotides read TGTGCCAGCAGCTTAGTCCTAGCCGGCTCCTACGAGCAGTACTTC. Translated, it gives CASSLVLAGSYEQYF. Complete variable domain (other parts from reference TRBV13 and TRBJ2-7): AAGVIQSPRHLIKEKRETATLKCYPIPRHDTVYWYQQGPGQDPQFLISFYEKMQSDKGSIPDRFSAQQFSDYHSELNMSSLELGDSALYFCASSLVLAGSYEQYFGPGTRLTVT.

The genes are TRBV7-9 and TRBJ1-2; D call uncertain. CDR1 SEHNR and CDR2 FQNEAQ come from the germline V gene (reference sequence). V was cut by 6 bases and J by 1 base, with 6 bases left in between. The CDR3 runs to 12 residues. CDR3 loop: CASRAGNYGYTF. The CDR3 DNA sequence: TGTGCCAGCAGGGCTGGTAACTATGGCTACACCTTC.

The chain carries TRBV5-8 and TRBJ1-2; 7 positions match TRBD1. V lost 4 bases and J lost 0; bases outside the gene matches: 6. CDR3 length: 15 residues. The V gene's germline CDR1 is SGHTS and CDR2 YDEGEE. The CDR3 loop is CASSLGQIANYGYTF. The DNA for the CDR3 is TGTGCCAGCAGCCTGGGACAGATAGCTAACTATGGCTACACCTTC.

The CDR3 spells CASSQDRGLAGQPGEQFF. As DNA, the CDR3 is TGTGCCAGCAGTCAGGACAGGGGGCTAGCGGGGCAACCCGGTGAGCAGTTCTTC. The chain links TRBV27 to TRBJ2-1, with 11 bases that match TRBD1. The CDR3 has 18 amino acids. Germline CDR1 is MNHEY and CDR2 is SMNVEV (reference sequence). The ends lost 5 bases at V and 9 bases at J; junction bases unmatched: 18.

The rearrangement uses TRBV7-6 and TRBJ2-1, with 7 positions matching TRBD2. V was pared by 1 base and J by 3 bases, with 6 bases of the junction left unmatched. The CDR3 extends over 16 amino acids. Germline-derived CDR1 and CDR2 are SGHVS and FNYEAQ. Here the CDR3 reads CASSLGGSRGYNEQFF. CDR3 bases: TGTGCCAGCAGCTTAGGCGGGAGTAGGGGCTACAATGAGCAGTTCTTC.

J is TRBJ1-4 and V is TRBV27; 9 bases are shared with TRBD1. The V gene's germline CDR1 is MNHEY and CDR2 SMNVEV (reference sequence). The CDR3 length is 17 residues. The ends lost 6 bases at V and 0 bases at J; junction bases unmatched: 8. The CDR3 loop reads CASRRGTGLSTNEKLFF. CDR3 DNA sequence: TGTGCCAGCAGGCGAGGGACAGGGCTTTCAACTAATGAAAAACTGTTTTTT.

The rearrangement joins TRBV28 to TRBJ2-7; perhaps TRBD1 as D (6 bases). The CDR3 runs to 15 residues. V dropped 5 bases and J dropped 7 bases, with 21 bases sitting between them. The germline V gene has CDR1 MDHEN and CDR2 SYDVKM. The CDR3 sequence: CASSAGQSPRGEQYF. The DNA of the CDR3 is TGTGCCAGCAGTGCCGGACAGTCCCCCAGGGGAGAGCAGTACTTC.

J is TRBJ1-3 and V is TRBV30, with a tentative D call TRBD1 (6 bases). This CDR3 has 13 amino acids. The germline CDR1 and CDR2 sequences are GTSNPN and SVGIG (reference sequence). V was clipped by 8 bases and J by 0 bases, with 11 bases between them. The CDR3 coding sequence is TGTGCCCGAGCGACAGGCTCTGGAAACACCATATATTTT. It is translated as CARATGSGNTIYF.

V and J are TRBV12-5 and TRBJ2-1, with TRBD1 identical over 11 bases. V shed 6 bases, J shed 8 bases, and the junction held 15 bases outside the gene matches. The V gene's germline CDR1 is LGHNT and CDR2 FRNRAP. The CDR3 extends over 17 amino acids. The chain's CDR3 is CASGRPPGTGGLDEQFF. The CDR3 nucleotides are TGTGCTAGTGGACGACCACCAGGGACAGGGGGTTTGGATGAGCAGTTCTTC.

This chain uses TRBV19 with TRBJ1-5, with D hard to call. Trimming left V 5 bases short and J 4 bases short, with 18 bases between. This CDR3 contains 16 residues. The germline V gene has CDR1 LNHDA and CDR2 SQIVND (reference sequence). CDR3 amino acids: CASSVLAAARNQPQHF. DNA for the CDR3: TGTGCCAGTAGTGTCCTCGCTGCAGCGAGAAATCAGCCCCAGCATTTT.

In DNA, the CDR3 is TGTGCCAGCAGCTTAGACAGGGGGCGAACTGAAGCTTTCTTT. Encoded protein: CASSLDRGRTEAFF. The genes are TRBV7-2 and TRBJ1-1; 9 positions agree with TRBD1. Germline V gene data show CDR1 as SGHTA and CDR2 as FQGNSA. The CDR3 extends over 14 amino acids. J lost 5 bases, V lost 1 base, and 2 bases had no gene match.

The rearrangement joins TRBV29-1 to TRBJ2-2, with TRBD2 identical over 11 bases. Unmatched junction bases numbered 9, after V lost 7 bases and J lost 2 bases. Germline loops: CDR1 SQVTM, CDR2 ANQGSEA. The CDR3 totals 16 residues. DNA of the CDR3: TGCAGCGCTCGAGCCGGGACTAGCGGTAACACCGGGGAGCTGTTTTTT. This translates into CSARAGTSGNTGELFF.

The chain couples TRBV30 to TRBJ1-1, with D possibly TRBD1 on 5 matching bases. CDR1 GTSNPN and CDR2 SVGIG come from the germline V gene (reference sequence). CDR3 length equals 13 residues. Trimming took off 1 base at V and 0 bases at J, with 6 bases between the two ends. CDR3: CAWSGQLNTEAFF. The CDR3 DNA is TGTGCCTGGAGTGGACAGTTGAACACTGAAGCTTTCTTT.

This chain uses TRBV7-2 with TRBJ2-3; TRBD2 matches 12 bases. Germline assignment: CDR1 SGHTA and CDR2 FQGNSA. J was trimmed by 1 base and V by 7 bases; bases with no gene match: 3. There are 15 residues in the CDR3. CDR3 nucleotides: TGTGCCAGCACCCGACTAGCGGGGGGCACAGATACGCAGTATTTT. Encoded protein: CASTRLAGGTDTQYF.

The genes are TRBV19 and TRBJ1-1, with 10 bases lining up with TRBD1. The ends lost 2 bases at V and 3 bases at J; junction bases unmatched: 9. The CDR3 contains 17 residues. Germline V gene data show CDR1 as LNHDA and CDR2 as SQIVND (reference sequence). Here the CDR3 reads CASSIREFGTGDTEAFF. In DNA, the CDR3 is TGTGCCAGTAGTATAAGGGAGTTCGGGACAGGGGACACTGAAGCTTTCTTT.

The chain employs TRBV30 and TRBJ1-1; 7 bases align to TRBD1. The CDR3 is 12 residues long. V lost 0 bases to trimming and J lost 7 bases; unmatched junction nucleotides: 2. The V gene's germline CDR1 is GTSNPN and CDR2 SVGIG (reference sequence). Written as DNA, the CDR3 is TGTGCCTGGAGTGTCAGGGGGAGTGAAGCTTTCTTT. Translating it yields CAWSVRGSEAFF.

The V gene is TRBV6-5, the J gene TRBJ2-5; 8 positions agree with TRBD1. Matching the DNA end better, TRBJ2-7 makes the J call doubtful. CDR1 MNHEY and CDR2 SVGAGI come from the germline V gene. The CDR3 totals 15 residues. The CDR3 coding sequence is TGTGCCAGCAGTTACTCCCGGACAGGGAACTACGAGCAGTACTTC. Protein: CASSYSRTGNYEQYF.

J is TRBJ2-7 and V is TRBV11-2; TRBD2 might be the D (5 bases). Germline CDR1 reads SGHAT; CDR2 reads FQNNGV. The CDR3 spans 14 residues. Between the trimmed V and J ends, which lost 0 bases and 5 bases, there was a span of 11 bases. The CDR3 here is CASSLDGVRDEQYF. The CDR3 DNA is TGTGCCAGCAGCTTAGACGGGGTCCGCGACGAGCAGTACTTC.

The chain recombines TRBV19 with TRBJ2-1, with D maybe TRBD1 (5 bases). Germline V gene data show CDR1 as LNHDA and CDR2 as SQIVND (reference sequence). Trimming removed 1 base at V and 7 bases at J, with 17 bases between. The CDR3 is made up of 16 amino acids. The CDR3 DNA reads TGTGCCAGTAGTATAGGAGACAGACCCTCTACAAATGAGCAGTTCTTC. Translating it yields CASSIGDRPSTNEQFF.

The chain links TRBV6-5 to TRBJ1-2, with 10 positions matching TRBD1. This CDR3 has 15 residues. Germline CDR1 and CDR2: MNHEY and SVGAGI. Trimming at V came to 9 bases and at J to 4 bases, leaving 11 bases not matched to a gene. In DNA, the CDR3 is TGTGCCAGAAAGGGAGAGGACAGGGGGGGCTATGGCTACACCTTC. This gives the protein CARKGEDRGGYGYTF.

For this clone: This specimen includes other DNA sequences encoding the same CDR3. The CDR3 bases are TGTGCCAGCCGAGGACAGGCTGGGGAGACCCAGTACTTC. This encodes CASRGQAGETQYF. The chain joins TRBV11-2 to TRBJ2-5; 7 nucleotides match TRBD1. CDR3 length equals 13 residues. Germline loops: CDR1 SGHAT, CDR2 FQNNGV. V trimming: 8 bases; J trimming: 5 bases; junction bases outside the gene matches: 8.

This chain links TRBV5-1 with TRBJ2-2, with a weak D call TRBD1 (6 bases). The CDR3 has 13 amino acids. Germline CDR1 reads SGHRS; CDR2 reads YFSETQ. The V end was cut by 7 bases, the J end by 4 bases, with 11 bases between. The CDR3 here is CASWQGLTGELFF. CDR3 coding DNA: TGCGCCAGCTGGCAGGGGCTCACCGGGGAGCTGTTTTTT.

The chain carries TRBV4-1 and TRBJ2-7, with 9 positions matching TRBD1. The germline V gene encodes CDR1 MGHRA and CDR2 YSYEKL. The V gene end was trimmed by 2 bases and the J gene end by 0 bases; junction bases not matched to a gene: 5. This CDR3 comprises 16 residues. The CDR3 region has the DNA TGCGCCAGCAGCCAACATGACAGGGGGAGCTCCTACGAGCAGTACTTC. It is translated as CASSQHDRGSSYEQYF.

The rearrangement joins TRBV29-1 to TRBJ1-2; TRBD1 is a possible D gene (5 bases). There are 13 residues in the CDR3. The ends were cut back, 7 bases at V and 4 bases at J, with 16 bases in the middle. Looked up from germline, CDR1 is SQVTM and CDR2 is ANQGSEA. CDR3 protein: CSAGRGSSYGYTF. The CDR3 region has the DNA TGCAGCGCCGGACGGGGGAGCTCCTATGGCTACACCTTC. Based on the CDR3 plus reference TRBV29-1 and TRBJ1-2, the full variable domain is SAVISQKPSRDICQRGTSLTIQCQVDSQVTMMFWYRQQPGQSLTLIATANQGSEATYESGFVIDKFPISRPNLTFSTLTVSNMSPEDSSIYLCSAGRGSSYGYTFGSGTRLTVV.

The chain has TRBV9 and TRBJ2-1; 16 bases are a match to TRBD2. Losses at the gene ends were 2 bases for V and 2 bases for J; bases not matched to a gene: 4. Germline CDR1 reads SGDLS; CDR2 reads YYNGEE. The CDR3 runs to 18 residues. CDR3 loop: CASSVDGTSGGAYNEQFF. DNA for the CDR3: TGTGCCAGCAGCGTCGACGGGACTAGCGGGGGGGCCTACAATGAGCAGTTCTTC.

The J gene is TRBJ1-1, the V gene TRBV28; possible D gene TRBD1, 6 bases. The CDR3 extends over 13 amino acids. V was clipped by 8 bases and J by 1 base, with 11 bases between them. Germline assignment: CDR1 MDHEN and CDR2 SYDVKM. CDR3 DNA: TGTGCCAGCTCCACAGGGCCGAACACTGAAGCTTTCTTT. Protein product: CASSTGPNTEAFF.

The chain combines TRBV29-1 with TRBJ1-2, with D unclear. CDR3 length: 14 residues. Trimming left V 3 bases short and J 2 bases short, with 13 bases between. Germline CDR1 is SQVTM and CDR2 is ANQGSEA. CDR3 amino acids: CSVDVGEGNYGYTF. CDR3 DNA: TGCAGCGTTGACGTTGGAGAGGGAAACTATGGCTACACCTTC.

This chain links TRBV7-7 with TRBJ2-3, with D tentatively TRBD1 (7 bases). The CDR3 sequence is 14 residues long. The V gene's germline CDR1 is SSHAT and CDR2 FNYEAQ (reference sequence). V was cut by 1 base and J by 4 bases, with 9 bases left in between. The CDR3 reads CASSLGRGADTQYF. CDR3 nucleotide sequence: TGTGCCAGCAGCTTAGGCAGGGGGGCAGATACGCAGTATTTT.

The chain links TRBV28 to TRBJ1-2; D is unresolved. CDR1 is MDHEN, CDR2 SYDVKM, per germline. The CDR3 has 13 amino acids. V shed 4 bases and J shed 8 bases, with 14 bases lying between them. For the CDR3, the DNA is TGTGCCAGCAGTTCGAACGTTCTCGGGGGCTACACCTTC. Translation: CASSSNVLGGYTF.

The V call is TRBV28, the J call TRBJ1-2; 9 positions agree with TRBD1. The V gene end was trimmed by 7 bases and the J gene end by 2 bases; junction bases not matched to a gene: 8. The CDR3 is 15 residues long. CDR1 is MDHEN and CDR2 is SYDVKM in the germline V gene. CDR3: CASTAPGQGNYGYTF. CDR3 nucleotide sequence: TGTGCCAGCACCGCCCCCGGACAGGGGAACTATGGCTACACCTTC.

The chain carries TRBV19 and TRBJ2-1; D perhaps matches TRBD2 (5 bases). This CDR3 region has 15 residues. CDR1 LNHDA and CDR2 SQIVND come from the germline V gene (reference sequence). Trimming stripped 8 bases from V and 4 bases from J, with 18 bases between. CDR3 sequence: CASGVYEGAYNEQFF. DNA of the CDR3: TGTGCCAGTGGGGTATACGAGGGCGCTTACAATGAGCAGTTCTTC.

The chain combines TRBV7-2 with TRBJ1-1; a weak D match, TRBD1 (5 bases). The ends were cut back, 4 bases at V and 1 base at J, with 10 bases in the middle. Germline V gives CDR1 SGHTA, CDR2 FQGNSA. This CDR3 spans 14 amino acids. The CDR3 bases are TGTGCCAGCAGCTACATGGGGGGGAACACTGAAGCTTTCTTT. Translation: CASSYMGGNTEAFF. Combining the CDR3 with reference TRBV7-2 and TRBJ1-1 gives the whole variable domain GAGVSQSPSNKVTEKGKDVELRCDPISGHTALYWYRQSLGQGLEFLIYFQGNSAPDKSGLPSDRFSAERTGGSVSTLTIQRTQQEDSAVYLCASSYMGGNTEAFFGQGTRLTVV.